This is a list of T cell receptor beta chains from one sample in a study of T cells in Graves' hyperthyroidism and ophthalmopathy. TCRdb reprocessed the multiplex PCR reads with MiXCR, giving one entry per CDR3 protein. The sample gives fewer than 550,000 distinct CDR3 sequences, approximately 14% of which show up once; around 14% is in the top ten. Input material: blood. Receptors were obtained from a young woman with Graves' hyperthyroidism. Each CDR3 is given with its conserved first and last residue. The D gene is left open where the match is weak. Not every row has a clone size; where given, it reads once, few, many or a size class.

TRBJ2-3 few TRBV6-2/TRBV6-3 TRBD1 CASSFTPGGPSTDTQYF TGTGCCAGCAGTTTTACCCCAGGGGGACCTAGCACAGATACGCAGTATTTT
TRBJ1-2 many TRBV20-1 NA CSARDITGRGAYGYTF TGCAGTGCTAGAGATATTACGGGGCGAGGGGCCTATGGCTACACCTTC
TRBJ1-4 few TRBV29-1 TRBD1 CSAYTGTGGGNEKLFF TGCAGCGCCTACACCGGGACAGGGGGCGGAAATGAAAAACTGTTTTTT
TRBJ1-3 many TRBV3-1 TRBD1 CASSSQGENTIYF TGTGCCAGCAGCTCTCAGGGGGAAAACACCATATATTTT
TRBJ2-1 many TRBV3-1 TRBD2 CASESGGLNNEQFF TGTGCCAGCGAGAGCGGGGGCCTTAACAATGAGCAGTTCTTC
TRBJ2-3 NA TRBV7-8 TRBD2 CASSLVRLAGGQVPQYF TGTGCCAGCAGCTTAGTCCGACTAGCGGGGGGCCAGGTTCCGCAGTATTTT
TRBJ2-4 many TRBV2 TRBD2 CASRDDSGRSHIQYF TGTGCCAGCAGGGACGATAGCGGGAGGAGTCACATTCAGTACTTC
TRBJ1-1 few TRBV19 TRBD1 CASKDRGQLNTEAFF TGTGCCAGTAAGGACAGGGGGCAATTGAACACTGAAGCTTTCTTT
TRBJ1-2 few TRBV24-1 TRBD1 CATSEPDRAPDLYYGYTF TGTGCCACCAGTGAACCGGACAGGGCACCTGACCTCTACTATGGCTACACCTTC
TRBJ2-7 NA TRBV5-5 TRBD1 CASSRTGQGLDEQYF TGTGCCAGCAGCCGGACAGGGCAGGGTCTGGACGAGCAGTACTTC
TRBJ2-3 few TRBV6-2/TRBV6-3 NA CASYLNGMQYF TGTGCCAGCTACTTGAATGGTATGCAGTATTTT
TRBJ2-3 many TRBV7-3 TRBD2 CASSPLGGGVEDTQYF TGTGCCAGCAGCCCTCTAGGCGGGGGGGTTGAAGATACGCAGTATTTT
TRBJ2-7 many TRBV28 TRBD1 CASSGLYGTGKREQYF TGTGCCAGCAGTGGACTTTATGGGACAGGGAAACGGGAGCAGTACTTC
TRBJ2-3 few TRBV4-1 NA CASSHEAFGGPFTDTQYF TGCGCCAGCAGCCACGAAGCCTTCGGGGGGCCCTTCACAGATACGCAGTATTTT
TRBJ1-1 many TRBV6-1 NA CASSLNGQMTEAFF TGTGCCAGCAGTCTCAACGGACAAATGACTGAAGCTTTCTTT
TRBJ2-2 NA TRBV12-3/TRBV12-4 TRBD2 CASKRAGGGPGELFF TGTGCCAGCAAAAGAGCGGGGGGAGGGCCCGGGGAGCTGTTTTTT
TRBJ2-1 many TRBV2 TRBD2 CASRRGSSYNEQFF TGTGCCAGCAGACGCGGGAGCTCCTACAATGAGCAGTTCTTC
TRBJ2-7 many TRBV13 NA CASSFRGGSGEQYF TGTGCCAGCAGCTTTAGAGGGGGATCGGGGGAGCAGTACTTC
TRBJ1-6 many TRBV6-6 NA CASSYWEGRNSPLHF TGTGCCAGCAGTTACTGGGAGGGGAGGAATTCACCCCTCCACTTT
TRBJ2-7 many TRBV12-3/TRBV12-4 TRBD1 CASSLALRQGIHEQYF TGTGCCAGCAGTTTAGCGCTGCGACAGGGGATCCACGAGCAGTACTTC
TRBJ2-5 many TRBV28 TRBD2 CASSPGLAIQETQYF TGTGCCAGCAGTCCGGGACTAGCGATACAAGAGACCCAGTACTTC
TRBJ2-3 NA TRBV6-1 NA CASSSEIAHTQYF TGTGCCAGCAGTTCCGAAATCGCCCATACGCAGTATTTT
TRBJ2-5 many TRBV20-1 NA CSASHQETQYF TGCAGTGCTAGTCACCAAGAGACCCAGTACTTC
TRBJ2-7 NA TRBV20-1 TRBD1 CSARSGTGPSYEQYF TGCAGTGCTAGGTCCGGGACAGGGCCCTCCTACGAGCAGTACTTC
TRBJ2-1 NA TRBV20-1 NA CSARDLVLFNYNEQFF TGCAGTGCTAGAGACCTCGTACTATTCAACTACAATGAGCAGTTCTTC
TRBJ2-7 many TRBV3-1 TRBD1 CASSQRTGGSSEQYF TGTGCCAGCAGCCAGAGGACAGGGGGCAGTTCCGAGCAGTACTTC
TRBJ2-3 many TRBV28 TRBD2 CASSPTSGMNTDTQYF TGTGCCAGCAGTCCGACTAGCGGGATGAACACAGATACGCAGTATTTT
TRBJ2-3 many TRBV7-2 NA CASSLVGSIADTQYF TGTGCCAGCAGCTTAGTTGGGTCCATAGCAGATACGCAGTATTTT
TRBJ1-6 few TRBV28 TRBD1 CASSSSTGGRSYNSPLHF TGTGCCAGCAGTTCCTCCACAGGGGGACGCTCCTATAATTCACCCCTCCACTTT
TRBJ2-6 NA TRBV3-1 NA CASSPRQETSGANVLTF TGTGCCAGCAGCCCACGACAGGAAACCTCTGGGGCCAACGTCCTGACTTTC
TRBJ1-5 many TRBV20-1 NA CSARDLGRGIQPQHF TGCAGTGCTAGAGATCTCGGAAGGGGGATTCAGCCCCAGCATTTT
TRBJ1-1 many TRBV20-1 TRBD1 CSARTDRGEAFF TGCAGTGCTAGAACCGACAGGGGTGAAGCTTTCTTT
TRBJ2-3 NA TRBV7-3 TRBD2 CASSLASGSRDTQYF TGTGCCAGCAGCTTAGCTAGCGGGAGTAGGGATACGCAGTATTTT
TRBJ2-1 many TRBV2 TRBD2 CASSENSGGYNEQFF TGTGCCAGCAGTGAGAATAGCGGGGGGTACAATGAGCAGTTCTTC
TRBJ2-3 many TRBV28 NA CASRLGRFTDTQYF TGTGCCAGCAGATTGGGACGATTCACAGATACGCAGTATTTT
TRBJ1-2 many TRBV2 NA CASSAPGLDYGYTF TGTGCCAGCAGTGCCCCCGGCCTCGACTATGGCTACACCTTC
TRBJ1-2 NA TRBV2 TRBD1 CASSEGDRGHYGYTF TGTGCCAGCAGTGAAGGAGACAGGGGTCACTATGGCTACACCTTC
TRBJ1-1 NA TRBV29-1 NA CSVEAGPGTEAFF TGCAGCGTTGAAGCGGGGCCGGGCACTGAAGCTTTCTTT
TRBJ2-1 few TRBV6-5 TRBD2 CASSSPTSGRAKQFF TGTGCCAGCAGTTCCCCGACTAGCGGGAGAGCTAAGCAGTTCTTC
TRBJ1-2 many TRBV28 NA CASSPPGTYGYTF TGTGCCAGCAGCCCTCCAGGGACCTATGGCTACACCTTC
TRBJ2-1 many TRBV28 TRBD2 CASSEASGDYNEQFF TGTGCCAGCAGTGAAGCTAGCGGGGACTACAATGAGCAGTTCTTC
TRBJ2-1 NA TRBV7-2 TRBD1 CASSPNRDRQYNEQFF TGTGCCAGCAGCCCTAACCGGGACAGACAATACAATGAGCAGTTCTTC
TRBJ1-6 many TRBV9 NA CASSAGAVSSPLHF TGTGCCAGCAGCGCAGGGGCTGTTTCTTCACCCCTCCACTTT
TRBJ1-6 many TRBV12-3/TRBV12-4 TRBD1 CASSLETGVNSPLHF TGTGCCAGCAGTTTGGAGACAGGGGTGAATTCACCCCTCCACTTT
TRBJ2-3 few TRBV6-1 TRBD2 CASSPGLAGRKTDTQYF TGTGCCAGCAGTCCGGGACTAGCGGGGCGAAAAACAGATACGCAGTATTTT
TRBJ2-7 NA TRBV28 NA CASSDPGQILYEQYF TGTGCCAGCAGCGATCCGGGACAAATCCTCTACGAGCAGTACTTC
TRBJ2-3 many TRBV28 NA CASSGRGGYSRDRTLSTDTQYF TGTGCCAGCAGCGGCCGCGGGGGCTACTCCAGGGACAGAACCCTGAGCACAGATACGCAGTATTTT
TRBJ2-7 many TRBV5-1 TRBD1 CASRHRDRAHGEQYF TGCGCCAGCAGACACCGGGACAGGGCTCATGGAGAGCAGTACTTC
TRBJ1-6 many TRBV6-6 TRBD1 CASSYSTGTGKSPLHF TGTGCCAGCAGTTACTCAACCGGGACAGGGAAATCACCCCTCCACTTT
TRBJ1-2 NA TRBV7-9 TRBD1 CAVDRDGYSF TGTGCCGTTGACAGGGACGGCTACTCCTTC
TRBJ2-1 few TRBV24-1 TRBD1 CATSDIGTAIGEQFF TGTGCCACCAGTGATATCGGGACAGCCATCGGTGAGCAGTTCTTC
TRBJ1-5 many TRBV29-1 NA CSVEEGPNQPQHF TGCAGCGTTGAAGAAGGACCCAATCAGCCCCAGCATTTT
TRBJ2-5 many TRBV6-1 TRBD1 CASCRDRVRETQYF TGTGCCAGCTGCCGGGACAGGGTTCGGGAGACCCAGTACTTC
TRBJ2-3 many TRBV5-1 TRBD1 CASSSGTANTDTQYF TGCGCCAGCAGCTCCGGGACAGCTAACACAGATACGCAGTATTTT
TRBJ2-3 many TRBV20-1 NA CSAAQPGLLGTDTQYF TGCAGTGCGGCCCAACCGGGACTCTTGGGGACAGATACGCAGTATTTT